This T cell receptor (beta chain) was identified during a study of blood T cell repertoires in COVID-19 (dated by TCRdb to 2020 to 2022). Concerning the study at large: Samples from collaborators originated in the United States, Italy and Spain and spanned both the acute and convalescent phases of COVID-19. Subjects who had been exposed to COVID-19, were actively infected with it, or had recovered from it provided the deeply sampled blood TCRbeta repertoires that made up the dataset. Samples came from the ongoing ImmuneRACE study (first 160 participants) plus 1,254 subjects from 6 global collaborators. The prospective study material was composed of cDNA or gDNA derived from T cells, B-cell-depleted T cells, or PBMCs. The repertoires were made available in a free public database intended to serve as a resource for research on the immune response to SARS-CoV-2. Sample metadata almost always included a de-identified subject ID, COVID-19 status, age in years and sex. Where available, HLA class I and class II types were taken from metadata supplied by the sample provider and were not determined by assay-based typing.

Each collaborating institution followed its own protocols to collect whole blood in K2EDTA tubes. For TCRbeta analysis, collaborators shipped samples in one of three forms: frozen whole blood, isolated PBMCs, or DNA extracted from either of those sample types. The germline V gene yields SGHRS for CDR1 and YFSETQ for CDR2. Germline trimming: 2 bases from V, 3 bases from J; junction bases outside gene matches: 17. The CDR3 goes from the cysteine to the phenylalanine over 19 residues. Just CDR3 DNA is preserved here, 57 bases in frame from base 1. TCRbeta CDR3 regions were amplified from genomic DNA by means of the immunoSEQ Assay, a bias-controlled multiplex PCR. Per the source publication's procedure: The number of nucleated cells in each sample was estimated from the amplification of reference gene primers within the assay. To quantify the absolute abundance of each unique TCRbeta CDR3 rearrangement, sequence reads were collapsed and filtered. For each sample, productive Simpson clonality was calculated by taking the square root of Simpson's diversity index across productive rearrangements. Here the immuneACCESS table is served through TCRdb, limited to in-frame sequences with V and J called. Missing clones are a known gap in these copies; in checked studies unresolved V genes cover under half, and the rest lacks a known reason. V, J and clone size reflect that table, while D and trimming were determined from the DNA. The sample table holds roughly 250,000 clones, of which approximately 91% were seen once. About 0.74% of the sample is taken by the ten largest.

This clone was seen more than once but under ten times. What antigen it recognizes has not been identified. Base qualities are not provided; no much larger clone lies one nucleotide away. Results and caveats for the whole study, not just this receptor: How much clinical and demographic metadata was included differed by source and by participant, and the metadata was provided uncurated.

This chain joins TRBV5-1 to TRBJ2-5, with 9 middle bases fitting TRBD2. The sequencing input was peripheral blood. The source of this sequence is a woman aged 25-40 years with acute or convalescent COVID-19. The CDR3 sequence is CASSFEFSGTSRKKETQYF. The DNA sequence is given as TGCGCCAGCAGCTTTGAGTTTTCGGGGACTAGCAGAAAAAAAGAGACCCAGTACTTC.